The T cell receptor (beta chain) under discussion was sequenced for a study of T cell repertoires and HLA-DP antigens listed by TCRdb under 2018. As for the study more broadly: An in vitro model of CD4+ T cell alloreactivity against allogeneic HLA-DP presented by transduced HeLa cells was used in the study. Average DNA input was around 220 ng for sorted CD137+CD4+ samples, compared with 900 to 1,500 ng for pre-culture CD4+ samples. Of the three donors, two were male and one was female, and their ages ranged from the 18-to-29 age band up to the 60-to-69 age band. One alloantigen differed from self by one peptide-binding groove amino acid, whereas the other differed by ten, modelling structurally similar versus dissimilar alloantigens. Study-wide conclusions, independent of this receptor: Separate analysis of naive and memory CD4+ repertoires was not performed. Limitations were identified as the inclusion of only a few donors, the use of a non-physiological HeLa antigen-presenting system, and the use of total CD4+ responder cells. An average cumulative frequency of around 35% against one allele and about 48% against the other was found for clones undetected before culture. Clonality of sorted CD137+ cells was similar against both alloantigens (around 0.41) and much higher than in pre-culture samples (approximately 0.04).

Untouched CD4+ T cells were isolated from Ficoll-separated PBMC through negative selection with magnetic beads, and an average purity of around 98% was reached. Untouched CD4+ T cells were isolated with magnetic beads from Ficoll-separated PBMC, and a purity of approximately 98% was reached with negligible CD8+ contamination. Peripheral blood mononuclear cells were supplied by the buffy coats of three healthy blood donors, who served as the study donors. Each of the three donors was CMV seronegative. The DNeasy Blood & Tissue Kit was used for extraction of genomic DNA. TCRB sequencing was performed on genomic DNA from sorted CD137+CD4+ cells and pre-culture CD4+ baseline samples from each subject. TCRB CDR3 regions were amplified with the immunoSEQ multiplex PCR using forward primers for 54 TRBV segments and reverse primers for 13 TRBJ segments. Deep resolution, with a target of roughly 220,000 T cell genomes, was applied to the sequencing of pre-culture CD4+ samples. Sequencing of the amplicons on an Illumina HiSeq System generated 87 bp reads spanning the CDR3. In the original analysis: Reads were corrected for PCR and sequencing errors, and CDR3 regions were defined by alignment to IMGT reference sequences. Synthetic template pools were used to estimate the numbers of templates and unique rearrangements. Clonality was computed as 1 minus Pielou's evenness. The Daley-Smith estimator was used to estimate richness. Repertoire overlap was measured with Morisita's index. Clones present in cultured samples but not detected in the pre-culture repertoire of the same donor were defined as low-abundance clones. TCRdb provides this immuneACCESS table in a form limited to in-frame rearrangements. Some clones are lacking; in checked studies, under half of them reflect an unresolved V gene, and why the rest are absent is not known. V and J calls and clone size are those listed in that table; D and trimming were worked out from the DNA. This sample holds 75,000 to 90,000 clones; 86% were observed only once. The ten largest make up about 1.7% of the sample.

Note on this clone: Its cognate antigen has yet to be identified. Per-base qualities were not stored, and no clone one base away is much larger.

This TCR was sampled from a man aged 45-60 years in good health and CMV-seronegative. Sequenced input: CD4+ T cells from PBMCs.

The nucleotide sequence reads as follows: TGTGCCAGCAGCTTAGTCGAATCCGGGGAGCTGTTTTTT. Translated, it reads CASSLVESGELFF. The chain uses TRBV7-2 and TRBJ2-2; too little of a D gene remains to name it. There are 13 amino acids in the CDR3, from cysteine to phenylalanine inclusive. Just the 39-base CDR3 DNA is kept, in frame starting at base 1. The V and J ends are trimmed by 1 base and 6 bases, leaving 6 bases between them. The germline V gene provides CDR1 SGHTA and CDR2 FQGNSA.